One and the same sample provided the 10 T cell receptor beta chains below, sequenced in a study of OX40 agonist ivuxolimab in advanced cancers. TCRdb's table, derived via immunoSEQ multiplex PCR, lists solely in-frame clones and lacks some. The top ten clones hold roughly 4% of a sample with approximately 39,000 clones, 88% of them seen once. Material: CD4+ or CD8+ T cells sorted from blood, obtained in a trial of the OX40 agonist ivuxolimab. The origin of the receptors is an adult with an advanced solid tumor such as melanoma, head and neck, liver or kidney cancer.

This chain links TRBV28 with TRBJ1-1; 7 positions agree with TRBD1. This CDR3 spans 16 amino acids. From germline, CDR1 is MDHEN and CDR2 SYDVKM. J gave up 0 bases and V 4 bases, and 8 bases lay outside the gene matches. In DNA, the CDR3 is TGTGCCAGCAGTTCAGTGGGACAGTACATGAACACTGAAGCTTTCTTT. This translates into CASSSVGQYMNTEAFF.

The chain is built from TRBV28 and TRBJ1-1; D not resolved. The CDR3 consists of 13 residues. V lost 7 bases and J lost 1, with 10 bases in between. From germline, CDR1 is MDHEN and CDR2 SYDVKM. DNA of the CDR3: TGTGCCAGCAAATCGGGTCCGAACACTGAAGCTTTCTTT. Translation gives CASKSGPNTEAFF.

The CDR3 region has the DNA TGCGCCAGCAGCTCGCCCTTGCTACCAAACACTGAAGCTTTCTTT. This codes for CASSSPLLPNTEAFF. The genes are TRBV5-1 and TRBJ1-1; D unclear. The CDR3 is 15 residues long. Germline CDR1 SGHRS, CDR2 YFSETQ. Trimming pared 3 bases from V and 2 bases from J, leaving 14 bases between.

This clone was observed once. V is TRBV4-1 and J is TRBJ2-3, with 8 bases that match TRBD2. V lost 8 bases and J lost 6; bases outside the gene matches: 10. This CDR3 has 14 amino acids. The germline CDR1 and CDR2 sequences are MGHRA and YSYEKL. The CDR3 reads CASREREWADTQYF. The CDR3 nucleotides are TGCGCCAGCCGAGAGCGGGAGTGGGCGGATACGCAGTATTTT.

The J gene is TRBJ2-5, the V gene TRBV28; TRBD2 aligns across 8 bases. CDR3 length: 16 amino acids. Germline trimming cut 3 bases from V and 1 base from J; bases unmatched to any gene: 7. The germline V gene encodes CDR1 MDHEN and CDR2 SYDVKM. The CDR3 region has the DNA TGTGCCAGCAGTTTCCTCACGGGGGGGGCCCAAGAGACCCAGTACTTC. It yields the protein CASSFLTGGAQETQYF. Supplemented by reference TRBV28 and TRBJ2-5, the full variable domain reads DVKVTQSSRYLVKRTGEKVFLECVQDMDHENMFWYRQDPGLGLRLIYFSYDVKMKEKGDIPEGYSVSREKKERFSLILESASTNQTSMYLCASSFLTGGAQETQYFGPGTRLLVL.

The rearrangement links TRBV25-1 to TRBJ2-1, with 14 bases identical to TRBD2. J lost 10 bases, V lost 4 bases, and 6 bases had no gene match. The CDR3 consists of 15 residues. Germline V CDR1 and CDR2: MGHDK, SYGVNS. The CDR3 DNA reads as TGTGCCAGCAGTGCGACTAGCGGGGGGGCATCGGAGCAGTTCTTC. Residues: CASSATSGGASEQFF.

The CDR3 coding sequence is TGTGCCTGGAGTGCATCACCAGGAAGTGCTTTCTTT. This gives the protein CAWSASPGSAFF. The rearrangement joins TRBV30 to TRBJ1-1; no clear D. Germline lookup yields CDR1 GTSNPN and CDR2 SVGIG (reference sequence). V lost 1 base and J lost 11, with 14 bases in between. The CDR3 covers 12 residues.

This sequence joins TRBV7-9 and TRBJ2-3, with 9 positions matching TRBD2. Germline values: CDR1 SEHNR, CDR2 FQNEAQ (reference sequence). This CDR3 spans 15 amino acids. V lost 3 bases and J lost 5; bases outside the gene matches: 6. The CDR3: CASSFSSGIVDTQYF. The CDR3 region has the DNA TGTGCCAGCAGCTTCTCTAGCGGGATAGTAGATACGCAGTATTTT.

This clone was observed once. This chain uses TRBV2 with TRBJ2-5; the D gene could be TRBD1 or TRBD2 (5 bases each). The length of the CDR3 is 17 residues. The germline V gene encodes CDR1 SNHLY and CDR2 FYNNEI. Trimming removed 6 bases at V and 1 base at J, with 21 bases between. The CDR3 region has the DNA TGTGCCAGCAGAGACCAGGTGGGATGGGGGACCCAAGAGACCCAGTACTTC. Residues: CASRDQVGWGTQETQYF.

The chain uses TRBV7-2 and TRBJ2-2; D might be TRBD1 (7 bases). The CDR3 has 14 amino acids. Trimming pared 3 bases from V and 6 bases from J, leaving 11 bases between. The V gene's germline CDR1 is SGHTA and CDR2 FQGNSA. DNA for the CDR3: TGTGCCAGCAGCTTGACAGGGAGGTCCGGGGAGCTGTTTTTT. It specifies CASSLTGRSGELFF.